The count of the clone carrying this TCR beta chain is one. Its antigen is currently unknown. These data come from a study of T cell responses to AZD1222 COVID-19 vaccine. Study background: Second-dose groups at about 4 or about 12 weeks were pooled. Points from the study as a whole: In a largely white British group with more females than males, clonal diversity was possibly underestimated. Compared with day 0, the breadth and depth of the Spike-specific TCR repertoire rose significantly after two doses of AZD1222.

Profiled with immunoSEQ multiplex PCR; TCRdb holds only in-frame clones, not every one. The sample lists 95,000 to 100,000 clones, roughly nine tenths occurring once. The CDR3 extends over 16 amino acids. CDR1 is SEHNR, CDR2 FQNEAQ, per germline (reference sequence). Trimming removed 4 bases at V and 8 bases at J, with 20 bases between. The origin of this receptor is an adult in good health. Sequences were derived from peripheral blood, sampled on day 0 of AZD1222 vaccination. This chain links TRBV7-9 with TRBJ1-4; D call uncertain. CDR3 sequence: CASSSPGGPGDEKLFF. In DNA, the CDR3 is TGTGCCAGCAGCTCCCCTGGTGGGCCGGGAGACGAAAAACTGTTTTTT.